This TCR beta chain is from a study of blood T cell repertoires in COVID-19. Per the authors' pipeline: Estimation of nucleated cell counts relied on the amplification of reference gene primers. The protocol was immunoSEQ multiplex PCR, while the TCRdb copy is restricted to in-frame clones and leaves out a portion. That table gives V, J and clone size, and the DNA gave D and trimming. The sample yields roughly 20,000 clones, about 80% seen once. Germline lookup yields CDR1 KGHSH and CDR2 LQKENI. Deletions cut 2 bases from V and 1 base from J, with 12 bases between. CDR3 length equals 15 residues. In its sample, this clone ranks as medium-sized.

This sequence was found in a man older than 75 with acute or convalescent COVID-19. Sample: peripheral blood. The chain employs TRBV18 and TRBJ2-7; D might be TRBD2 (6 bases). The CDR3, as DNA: TGTGCCAGCTCACCAAACGGGGGTGGGTCCTACGAGCAGTACTTC. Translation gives CASSPNGGGSYEQYF.